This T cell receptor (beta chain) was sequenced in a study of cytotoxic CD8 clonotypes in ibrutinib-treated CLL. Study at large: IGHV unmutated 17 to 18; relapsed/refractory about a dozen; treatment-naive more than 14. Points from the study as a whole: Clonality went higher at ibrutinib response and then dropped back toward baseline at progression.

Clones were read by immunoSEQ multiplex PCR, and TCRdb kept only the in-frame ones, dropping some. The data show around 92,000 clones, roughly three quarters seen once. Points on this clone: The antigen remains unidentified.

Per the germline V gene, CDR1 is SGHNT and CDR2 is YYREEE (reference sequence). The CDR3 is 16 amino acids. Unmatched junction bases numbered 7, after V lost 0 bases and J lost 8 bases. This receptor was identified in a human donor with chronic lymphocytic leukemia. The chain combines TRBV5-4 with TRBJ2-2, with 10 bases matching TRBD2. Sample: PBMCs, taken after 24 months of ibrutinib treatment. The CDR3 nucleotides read TGTGCCAGCAGCTTGGCGCCAGCGGGAGGGCGAGGGGAGCTGTTTTTT. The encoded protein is CASSLAPAGGRGELFF.